These T cell receptor beta chains were read from a single sample in a study of shared clonotypes between healthy human individuals. Using immunoSEQ multiplex PCR, the repertoire was profiled, and TCRdb retains in-frame clones only, with some absent. The top ten hold under 0.15% of the sample, which has 2 million to 2.5 million clones, approximately 95% seen once. The sequenced material came from naive CD4+ T cells sorted from blood. These receptors were obtained from a man aged 18 to 30 in good health. Each CDR3 is given with its conserved first and last residue. A D gene is named only where the DNA matches it firmly. Size tells how often a clone was seen (once, few, many) or the class of an expanded clone, and some rows leave it out.

>TRBV29-1|few|TRBJ1-5|NA
CSVEWGPNQPQHF
TGCAGCGTTGAATGGGGGCCCAATCAGCCCCAGCATTTT
>TRBV5-1|NA|TRBJ2-5|TRBD1
CASSLGDRGRGETQYF
TGCGCCAGCAGCTTGGGGGACAGGGGGCGAGGAGAGACCCAGTACTTC
>TRBV27|once|TRBJ1-1|NA
CASSTRTRTEAFF
TGTGCCAGCAGCACCAGGACAAGGACTGAAGCTTTCTTT
>TRBV19|NA|TRBJ2-6|NA
CASSLPAGFSGANVLTF
TGTGCCAGTAGTCTCCCGGCAGGATTCTCTGGGGCCAACGTCCTGACTTTC
>TRBV4-3|NA|TRBJ2-1|TRBD2
CASSQDRGTSISGEQFF
TGCGCCAGCAGCCAAGATCGGGGGACTAGTATAAGCGGTGAGCAGTTCTTC
>TRBV18|NA|TRBJ1-2|NA
CASSPLPGLDYGYTF
TGTGCCAGCTCACCTCTTCCGGGGCTGGATTATGGCTACACCTTC
>TRBV5-4|NA|TRBJ1-1|NA
CASSPGQKRTEAFF
TGTGCCAGCAGCCCGGGACAAAAAAGGACTGAAGCTTTCTTT
>TRBV2|NA|TRBJ2-7|NA
CASSEAGLGGGEQYF
TGTGCCAGCAGTGAAGCGGGTTTAGGCGGTGGCGAGCAGTACTTC
>TRBV6-1|NA|TRBJ2-1|TRBD1
CASSEAPGQGSNEQFF
TGTGCCAGCAGTGAAGCTCCGGGACAGGGGTCCAATGAGCAGTTCTTC
>TRBV19|NA|TRBJ1-2|NA
CASSIGLGVYGYTF
TGTGCCAGTAGTATAGGACTAGGGGTCTACGGCTACACCTTC
>TRBV5-6|NA|TRBJ1-6|TRBD1
CASSLDRGIPLHF
TGTGCCAGCAGCCTGGACAGGGGAATACCCCTCCACTTT
>TRBV2|NA|TRBJ1-6|TRBD1
CASSEDRGLGSPLHF
TGTGCCAGCAGCGAGGACAGGGGGCTCGGTTCACCCCTCCACTTT
>TRBV29-1|NA|TRBJ2-3|NA
CSVARGRTDTQYF
TGCAGCGTTGCCCGGGGCCGCACAGATACGCAGTATTTT
>TRBV5-8|NA|TRBJ2-3|NA
CASSSLDTQYF
TGTGCCAGCAGCTCATTAGATACGCAGTATTTT
>TRBV7-2|NA|TRBJ1-2|TRBD1
CASSSGTGLGYTF
TGTGCCAGCAGCTCCGGGACAGGGCTTGGCTACACCTTC
>TRBV5-1|NA|TRBJ2-3|TRBD1
CASSLELDRDTDTQYF
TGCGCCAGCAGCTTGGAATTGGACAGGGACACAGATACGCAGTATTTT
>TRBV5-1|NA|TRBJ1-6|TRBD1
CASSIVGTAPNSPLHF
TGCGCCAGCAGCATAGTCGGGACAGCCCCCAATTCACCCCTCCACTTT
>TRBV10-3|few|TRBJ2-7|NA
CAISGGYEQYF
TGTGCCATCAGTGGGGGTTACGAGCAGTACTTC
>TRBV19|NA|TRBJ2-3|TRBD1
CASSIRGDRTDTQYF
TGTGCCAGTAGTATAAGAGGGGACAGAACAGATACGCAGTATTTT
>TRBV5-1|NA|TRBJ2-2|NA
CASSLSGSDTGELFF
TGCGCCAGCAGCTTGTCAGGTTCGGACACCGGGGAGCTGTTTTTT